These T cell receptor beta chains were read from a single sample in a study of cytomegalovirus exposure and HLA in healthy donors. The repertoire was sequenced with immunoSEQ multiplex PCR; TCRdb's copy has only in-frame clones and lacks some. This table has more than 80,000 clones, less than 80% appearing once. Sequenced input: PBMCs. These receptors were collected from a man aged 55-75 years in good health and CMV-seronegative. The CDR3 runs from the conserved cysteine through the conserved F or W. A D gene is named only where the DNA matches it firmly. Size is omitted from some rows. Given values are once, few, many or a class for expanded clones.

v_call	clone_size	j_call	d_call	cdr3_nt	cdr3_aa
TRBV5-1	NA	TRBJ2-1	NA	TGCGCCAGCAGCTACGCGGACAGTTCCTACAATGAGCAGTTCTTC	CASSYADSSYNEQFF
TRBV28	NA	TRBJ1-4	NA	TGTGCCAGCAGTTTTGGCAGCGTAACTAATGAAAAACTGTTTTTT	CASSFGSVTNEKLFF
TRBV4-3	NA	TRBJ1-3	NA	TGCGCCAGCAGCCAAGAAGGACGGGACTCTGGAAACACCATATATTTT	CASSQEGRDSGNTIYF
TRBV4-1	NA	TRBJ1-3	NA	TGCGCCAGCAGCCAGGGACACCTCTCTGGAAACACCATATATTTT	CASSQGHLSGNTIYF
TRBV9	NA	TRBJ1-2	TRBD1	TGTGCCAGCAGCTTAGGGACAGGGGCGGCATCATTTTATGGCTACACCTTC	CASSLGTGAASFYGYTF
TRBV29-1	once	TRBJ2-2	NA	TGCAGCGTTGAACAGAACACCGGGGAGCTGTTTTTT	CSVEQNTGELFF
TRBV11-2	NA	TRBJ2-7	TRBD1	TGTGCCAGCAGCTCGACAGGGTTAGGAAGGGAGCAGTACTTC	CASSSTGLGREQYF
TRBV30	few	TRBJ1-6	NA	TGTGCCTGGAGTGCGGACAGCGCTTTTTCACCCCTCCACTTT	CAWSADSAFSPLHF
TRBV7-2	NA	TRBJ1-6	NA	TGTGCCAGCAGTTCCGGAGGGGTTACTTCACCCCTCCACTTT	CASSSGGVTSPLHF
TRBV30	NA	TRBJ2-3	TRBD1	TGTGCCTGGAGTATGGGACAGAAGAGCACAGATACGCAGTATTTT	CAWSMGQKSTDTQYF
TRBV10-3	NA	TRBJ2-1	NA	TGTGCCATCAGTGAGATGGGGGGAATGCATGAGCAGTTCTTC	CAISEMGGMHEQFF
TRBV2	NA	TRBJ1-5	TRBD1	TGTGCCAGCAGTGAAGGGGGGACAGGGAATCAGCCCCAGCATTTT	CASSEGGTGNQPQHF
TRBV7-2	NA	TRBJ1-6	NA	TGTGCCAGCAGCTTAGGAACACAGACTAGAAATTCACCCCTCCACTTT	CASSLGTQTRNSPLHF
TRBV7-9	NA	TRBJ2-7	TRBD1	TGTGCCAGCAGCCCCGGGACAGCCACCTACGAGCAGTACTTC	CASSPGTATYEQYF
TRBV7-9	once	TRBJ1-6	NA	TGTGCCAGCGGGCCGCGGGCCTATAATTCACCCCTCCACTTT	CASGPRAYNSPLHF
TRBV4-2	NA	TRBJ2-7	NA	TGTGCCAGCAGCCAAGATACGGGGGACGCCTCCTACGAGCAGTACTTC	CASSQDTGDASYEQYF
TRBV4-2	NA	TRBJ2-1	TRBD2	TGTGCCAGCAGCCAAGAGGATAAGCGGGGGGGCCTAAGCAATGAGCAGTTCTTC	CASSQEDKRGGLSNEQFF
TRBV2	NA	TRBJ1-1	TRBD1	TGTGCCACCAAACAGGGGCGAAGCACTGAAGCTTTCTTT	CATKQGRSTEAFF
TRBV18	NA	TRBJ1-6	NA	TGTGCCAGCTCCGGAGATGGGAGCGCAAATTCACCCCTCCACTTT	CASSGDGSANSPLHF
TRBV7-2	NA	TRBJ2-3	NA	TGTGCCAGCAGCTTATTCCTTAGTACGCAGTATTTT	CASSLFLSTQYF
TRBV2	NA	TRBJ1-1	TRBD1	TGTGCCAGCAGTCCTAACAGGGGCTCCCCGAACACTGAAGCTTTCTTT	CASSPNRGSPNTEAFF
TRBV5-1	NA	TRBJ2-2	TRBD2	TGCGCCAGCAACCCAGCGGGGGGAACCGGGGAGCTGTTTTTT	CASNPAGGTGELFF
TRBV27	NA	TRBJ2-1	TRBD1	TGTGCCAGCAGTTTATTGGGACAGCTCCCCTACAATGAGCAGTTCTTC	CASSLLGQLPYNEQFF
TRBV5-1	NA	TRBJ2-4	TRBD2	TGCGCCAGCAGCTTGGGGGAACTAGCGGGGTTCCCCTTGGCCAAAAACATTCAGTACTTC	CASSLGELAGFPLAKNIQYF
TRBV27	NA	TRBJ1-2	NA	TGTGCCAGCGGCCGTCCCTCGGGCTACACCTTC	CASGRPSGYTF
TRBV6-5	NA	TRBJ1-1	NA	TGTGCCAGCAGGTCATCGAGTGAAGCTTTCTTT	CASRSSSEAFF
TRBV25-1	NA	TRBJ2-2	NA	TGTGCCAGCAGTGGTAGGGACACCCTTGCGGCCGGGGAGCTGTTTTTT	CASSGRDTLAAGELFF
TRBV5-1	NA	TRBJ1-2	TRBD1	TGCGCCAGCAGCTTGGGGGGACAGAGACGGGGCTACACCTTC	CASSLGGQRRGYTF
TRBV27	NA	TRBJ1-1	NA	TGTGCCAGCAGTCACCTAGTTGGGTACGGGAACACTGAAGCTTTCTTT	CASSHLVGYGNTEAFF
TRBV7-8	NA	TRBJ2-7	NA	TGTGCCAGCAGCGCCGACAGAGACGAGCAGTACTTC	CASSADRDEQYF
TRBV5-1	NA	TRBJ1-2	TRBD1	TGCGCCAGCAGCCTATGGACAGGCCCTAACTATGGCTACACCTTC	CASSLWTGPNYGYTF
TRBV7-2	NA	TRBJ1-4	NA	TGTGCCAGCAGCATAGTTGCACAGGGATTTAATGAAAAACTGTTTTTT	CASSIVAQGFNEKLFF
TRBV7-2	NA	TRBJ2-3	TRBD1	TGTGCCAGCAGCTTTACAACAGGGGACATGAATACGCAGTATTTT	CASSFTTGDMNTQYF
TRBV4-3	NA	TRBJ1-4	TRBD1	TGCGCCAGCAGCCAAGAGGGTGGGGCGAGACAGGGCGTGAATGAAAAACTGTTTTTT	CASSQEGGARQGVNEKLFF
TRBV5-3	NA	TRBJ1-4	TRBD1	TGTGCCAGAAGCTCGGACAGGTATAATGAAAAACTGTTTTTT	CARSSDRYNEKLFF
TRBV19	NA	TRBJ2-3	NA	TGTGCCAGTAGTAAAGGGGTGGGTAGAGATACGCAGTATTTT	CASSKGVGRDTQYF
TRBV5-4	NA	TRBJ1-1	TRBD1	TGTGCCAGCAGCCCGAGACAGGGGGCGCGATCCACTGAAGCTTTCTTT	CASSPRQGARSTEAFF
TRBV28	NA	TRBJ1-2	NA	TGTGCTACAGGGAAAATACAGTATGGCTACACCTTC	CATGKIQYGYTF
TRBV5-1	NA	TRBJ2-1	TRBD1	TGCGCCAGCGGCTTTTTACAGGGGGATGAGCAGTTCTTC	CASGFLQGDEQFF
TRBV19	NA	TRBJ2-5	NA	TGTGCCAGTAGTGAAGGAGTAGGTAGTCTCCCCTTCCAAGAGACCCAGTACTTC	CASSEGVGSLPFQETQYF
TRBV6-5	NA	TRBJ1-2	TRBD1	TGTGCCAGCAACCCGACAGGGGGCCATGACTATGGCTACACCTTC	CASNPTGGHDYGYTF
TRBV19	NA	TRBJ2-1	TRBD1	TGTGCCAGTACGACGGGACAGGGGTCCTACAATGAGCAGTTCTTC	CASTTGQGSYNEQFF
TRBV9	NA	TRBJ2-4	NA	TGTGCCAGCAGCGTAGACGGGGAGGCCAAAAACATTCAGTACTTC	CASSVDGEAKNIQYF
TRBV23-1	NA	TRBJ1-3	TRBD1	TGCGCCAGCAGTGAAGACAGGGTGTTCGCTGGAAACACCATATATTTT	CASSEDRVFAGNTIYF